The present T cell receptor beta chain was sequenced within a study of T cell responses to AZD1222 COVID-19 vaccine. Findings and limits, study-wide: Researchers took repertoire samples only after the peak T cell response had come. A mostly white British donor set with more females was recruited, and clonal diversity was possibly underestimated. Nearly half of spike-specific TCRs reportedly target variant regions that are unmutated in the B.1.351 and B.1.1.7 variants. Two AZD1222 administrations were followed by greater Spike-specific TCR breadth and depth.

Sequenced by immunoSEQ multiplex PCR; TCRdb stores in-frame clones only, minus some. The sample lists more than 85,000 clones; 65% to 90% were seen once. A word on this clone: Antigen unknown.

CDR1 is SGHDT, CDR2 YYEEEE, per germline. Trimming cost V 0 bases and J 3 bases, with 12 bases left between them. The CDR3 has 16 residues. The specimen comprised peripheral blood, sampled on day 0 of AZD1222 vaccination. The receptor's source is an adult in good health. The V call is TRBV5-6, the J call TRBJ1-4; D is ambiguous. The CDR3 region is CASSLGSGVANEKLFF. In DNA, the CDR3 is TGTGCCAGCAGCTTGGGATCCGGGGTAGCTAATGAAAAACTGTTTTTT.